This T cell receptor beta chain was captured in a study of control samples from healthy donors and cancer patients. Germline-derived CDR1 and CDR2 are MDHEN and SYDVKM. Unmatched junction bases numbered 5, after V lost 6 bases and J lost 3 bases. This CDR3 is built from 13 residues. Only in-frame clones appear in the TCRdb table, and some are missing; sequencing was by immunoSEQ multiplex PCR. There are 120,000 or so clones in the sample; roughly 91% occur only once, and over 1.5% lies in the top ten. Sample: PBMCs. The origin of this receptor is a man between 45 and 60 years old with head and neck cancer. V is TRBV28 and J is TRBJ2-7; 7 bases agree with TRBD2. CDR3 nucleotides: TGTGCCAGCAGGAAGGGACTACTCTACGAGCAGTACTTC. Protein sequence: CASRKGLLYEQYF.